This is a list of T cell receptor beta chains from one sample in a study of technical replicates of blood from a handful of donors. Using immunoSEQ multiplex PCR, the repertoire was profiled, and TCRdb retains in-frame clones only, with some absent. The sample shows about 85,000 clones, around 94% of them seen only once. The sample was T cells isolated from PBMCs. The receptors derive from a human donor in good health. Both conserved end residues are part of each CDR3. The D gene is left open where the match is weak. The size of a clone is reported for some rows only, either as once, few or many, or as a class for expanded clones.

d_call: NA
clone_size: once
v_call: TRBV6-5
j_call: TRBJ2-1
cdr3_aa: CASSYSIHEQFF
cdr3_nt: TGTGCCAGCAGTTACTCTATCCATGAGCAGTTCTTC

d_call: NA
clone_size: NA
v_call: TRBV28
j_call: TRBJ1-5
cdr3_aa: CASSSNSGDQPQHF
cdr3_nt: TGTGCCAGCAGTTCCAATTCAGGGGATCAGCCCCAGCATTTT

d_call: TRBD2
clone_size: once
v_call: TRBV11-2
j_call: TRBJ2-1
cdr3_aa: CASSLSSLAGFSYNEQFF
cdr3_nt: TGTGCCAGCAGCTTAAGCTCCCTAGCGGGTTTCTCCTACAATGAGCAGTTCTTC

d_call: TRBD2
clone_size: NA
v_call: TRBV7-9
j_call: TRBJ2-2
cdr3_aa: CASSLGLAGGPGELFF
cdr3_nt: TGTGCCAGCAGCTTGGGACTAGCGGGAGGGCCCGGGGAGCTGTTTTTT

d_call: NA
clone_size: NA
v_call: TRBV7-8
j_call: TRBJ2-7
cdr3_aa: CASSLGGSKYEQYF
cdr3_nt: TGTGCCAGCAGCTTAGGTGGCAGTAAATACGAGCAGTACTTC

d_call: NA
clone_size: NA
v_call: TRBV7-6
j_call: TRBJ2-2
cdr3_aa: CASSLDGSYTGELFF
cdr3_nt: TGTGCCAGCAGCTTAGATGGGAGTTACACCGGGGAGCTGTTTTTT

d_call: NA
clone_size: NA
v_call: TRBV9
j_call: TRBJ2-2
cdr3_aa: CASSGWQGTGELFF
cdr3_nt: TGTGCCAGCAGCGGATGGCAGGGCACCGGGGAGCTGTTTTTT

d_call: TRBD1
clone_size: NA
v_call: TRBV27
j_call: TRBJ2-3
cdr3_aa: CASSFQGDRADTQYF
cdr3_nt: TGTGCCAGCAGTTTCCAGGGGGACAGGGCAGATACGCAGTATTTT

d_call: TRBD2
clone_size: NA
v_call: TRBV27
j_call: TRBJ2-5
cdr3_aa: CASRPGLAGKVGETQYF
cdr3_nt: TGTGCCAGCAGACCGGGACTAGCGGGAAAGGTCGGTGAGACCCAGTACTTC

d_call: NA
clone_size: NA
v_call: TRBV9
j_call: TRBJ1-1
cdr3_aa: CASSVDGQNTEAFF
cdr3_nt: TGTGCCAGCAGCGTAGATGGGCAGAACACTGAAGCTTTCTTT

d_call: TRBD2
clone_size: NA
v_call: TRBV7-7
j_call: TRBJ2-1
cdr3_aa: CASSFRAGGDGEQFF
cdr3_nt: TGTGCTAGCAGCTTTCGTGCGGGGGGGGATGGGGAGCAGTTCTTC

d_call: NA
clone_size: NA
v_call: TRBV7-9
j_call: TRBJ2-7
cdr3_aa: CASSLDLRSSYEQYF
cdr3_nt: TGTGCCAGCAGCTTAGACCTGCGGAGCTCCTACGAGCAGTACTTC

d_call: NA
clone_size: NA
v_call: TRBV5-1
j_call: TRBJ2-2
cdr3_aa: CASSLAQITGELFF
cdr3_nt: TGCGCCAGCAGCTTGGCACAGATCACCGGGGAGCTGTTTTTT

d_call: TRBD2
clone_size: once
v_call: TRBV19
j_call: TRBJ2-7
cdr3_aa: CASSMERGYEQYF
cdr3_nt: TGTGCCAGTAGTATGGAGCGGGGCTACGAGCAGTACTTC

d_call: NA
clone_size: NA
v_call: TRBV9
j_call: TRBJ2-3
cdr3_aa: CASSSRLSTDTQYF
cdr3_nt: TGTGCCAGCAGCTCCAGACTATCTACAGATACGCAGTATTTT

d_call: TRBD1
clone_size: NA
v_call: TRBV29-1
j_call: TRBJ1-1
cdr3_aa: CSVGGQMNTEAFF
cdr3_nt: TGCTCTGTGGGGGGACAGATGAACACTGAAGCTTTCTTT

d_call: NA
clone_size: NA
v_call: TRBV29-1
j_call: TRBJ2-3
cdr3_aa: CSVYGVYTDTQYF
cdr3_nt: TGCAGCGTTTACGGAGTCTACACAGATACGCAGTATTTT

d_call: NA
clone_size: NA
v_call: TRBV21-1
j_call: TRBJ2-7
cdr3_aa: CASSKSRGEVGQGTYEQYF
cdr3_nt: NA

d_call: NA
clone_size: NA
v_call: TRBV2
j_call: TRBJ2-4
cdr3_aa: CASTPSRQWNIQYF
cdr3_nt: TGTGCCAGCACCCCCTCCCGACAATGGAACATTCAGTACTTC

d_call: NA
clone_size: NA
v_call: TRBV5-1
j_call: TRBJ2-3
cdr3_aa: CASSSTASTDTQYF
cdr3_nt: TGCGCCAGCAGCTCGACAGCCAGCACAGATACGCAGTATTTT

d_call: TRBD1
clone_size: NA
v_call: TRBV19
j_call: TRBJ2-1
cdr3_aa: CASSTVWDRSSYNEQFF
cdr3_nt: TGTGCCAGTAGTACCGTATGGGACAGGAGCTCCTACAATGAGCAGTTCTTC

d_call: NA
clone_size: once
v_call: TRBV7-2
j_call: TRBJ2-7
cdr3_aa: CASSLGHSRSYEQYF
cdr3_nt: TGTGCCAGCAGCTTAGGACACTCCCGCTCCTACGAGCAGTACTTC

d_call: NA
clone_size: NA
v_call: TRBV18
j_call: TRBJ1-5
cdr3_aa: CASSRQKNQPQHF
cdr3_nt: TGTGCCAGCTCACGACAGAAAAATCAGCCCCAGCATTTT

d_call: NA
clone_size: NA
v_call: TRBV6-5
j_call: TRBJ1-1
cdr3_aa: CASSYSTGLNTEAFF
cdr3_nt: TGTGCCAGCAGTTACTCGACAGGCCTCAACACTGAAGCTTTCTTT

d_call: NA
clone_size: NA
v_call: TRBV18
j_call: TRBJ1-1
cdr3_aa: CASSPLAGQEAFF
cdr3_nt: TGTGCCAGCTCACCACTGGCAGGGCAGGAAGCTTTCTTT

d_call: TRBD1
clone_size: NA
v_call: TRBV13
j_call: TRBJ2-7
cdr3_aa: CASSTDRQTYEQYF
cdr3_nt: TGTGCCAGCAGCACGGACAGGCAAACCTACGAGCAGTACTTC

d_call: NA
clone_size: NA
v_call: TRBV25-1
j_call: TRBJ2-2
cdr3_aa: CASSEYVRQVHTGELFF
cdr3_nt: TGTGCCAGCAGTGAATACGTTAGACAGGTTCACACCGGGGAGCTGTTTTTT

d_call: NA
clone_size: NA
v_call: TRBV6-6
j_call: TRBJ1-4
cdr3_aa: CASSPQGFEKLFF
cdr3_nt: TGTGCCAGCAGCCCCCAGGGTTTTGAAAAACTGTTTTTT

d_call: TRBD1
clone_size: NA
v_call: TRBV5-1
j_call: TRBJ2-1
cdr3_aa: CASSLGDRGGANEQFF
cdr3_nt: TGCGCCAGCAGCTTGGGGGACAGGGGAGGGGCCAATGAGCAGTTCTTC

d_call: NA
clone_size: NA
v_call: TRBV6-5
j_call: TRBJ1-2
cdr3_aa: CASRGRTEINYGYTF
cdr3_nt: TGTGCCAGCAGGGGCAGGACAGAAATTAACTATGGCTACACCTTC

d_call: NA
clone_size: NA
v_call: TRBV28
j_call: TRBJ2-2
cdr3_aa: CASSSLTRVGTGELFF
cdr3_nt: TGTGCCAGCAGTTCCTTGACTAGGGTGGGAACCGGGGAGCTGTTTTTT

d_call: NA
clone_size: NA
v_call: TRBV7-9
j_call: TRBJ1-1
cdr3_aa: CASSLDVGAGREAFF
cdr3_nt: TGTGCCAGCAGCTTAGATGTAGGGGCAGGGCGTGAAGCTTTCTTT

d_call: TRBD1
clone_size: NA
v_call: TRBV2
j_call: TRBJ1-2
cdr3_aa: CASSGVGQGYGYTF
cdr3_nt: TGTGCCAGCAGTGGAGTGGGACAGGGCTATGGCTACACCTTC

d_call: TRBD1
clone_size: NA
v_call: TRBV14
j_call: TRBJ1-2
cdr3_aa: CASSQADRGRSYGYTF
cdr3_nt: TGTGCCAGCAGCCAAGCGGACAGGGGGCGTAGCTATGGCTACACCTTC

d_call: TRBD2
clone_size: NA
v_call: TRBV10-1
j_call: TRBJ2-1
cdr3_aa: CASSDLAEIYNEQFF
cdr3_nt: TGCGCCAGCAGTGACCTAGCGGAGATTTACAATGAGCAGTTCTTC

d_call: NA
clone_size: NA
v_call: TRBV13
j_call: TRBJ2-7
cdr3_aa: CASSATDSAYEQYF
cdr3_nt: TGTGCCAGCAGCGCGACTGACAGCGCCTACGAGCAGTACTTC

d_call: NA
clone_size: NA
v_call: TRBV5-4
j_call: TRBJ2-7
cdr3_aa: CASSLSSEPHYEQYF
cdr3_nt: TGTGCCAGCAGCTTGAGTAGCGAGCCTCACTACGAGCAGTACTTC

d_call: TRBD1
clone_size: NA
v_call: TRBV6-5
j_call: TRBJ1-5
cdr3_aa: CASSYSAGQGMGPQHF
cdr3_nt: TGTGCCAGCAGTTACTCGGCGGGACAGGGGATGGGGCCCCAGCATTTT

d_call: TRBD1
clone_size: NA
v_call: TRBV7-9
j_call: TRBJ2-7
cdr3_aa: CASSPQAWDSFYEQYF
cdr3_nt: TGTGCCAGCAGCCCCCAAGCTTGGGACAGCTTCTACGAGCAGTACTTC

d_call: NA
clone_size: NA
v_call: TRBV7-8
j_call: TRBJ1-1
cdr3_aa: CASSPSRGVMSEAFF
cdr3_nt: TGTGCCAGCAGCCCCTCCCGCGGGGTCATGAGCGAAGCTTTCTTT

d_call: TRBD2
clone_size: NA
v_call: TRBV5-4
j_call: TRBJ2-5
cdr3_aa: CASSRPGLAGAAETQYF
cdr3_nt: TGTGCCAGCAGTCGGCCGGGACTAGCGGGGGCGGCGGAGACCCAGTACTTC

d_call: TRBD1
clone_size: NA
v_call: TRBV28
j_call: TRBJ2-7
cdr3_aa: CASTRDSSYEQYF
cdr3_nt: TGTGCCAGCACCCGGGACAGCTCCTACGAGCAGTACTTC

d_call: TRBD1
clone_size: NA
v_call: TRBV5-1
j_call: TRBJ2-5
cdr3_aa: CASSSGTGPPQETQYF
cdr3_nt: TGCGCCAGCAGCTCCGGGACAGGGCCCCCCCAAGAGACCCAGTACTTC

d_call: TRBD2
clone_size: NA
v_call: TRBV4-1
j_call: TRBJ2-1
cdr3_aa: CASSPTSSASGSYNEQFF
cdr3_nt: TGCGCCAGCAGCCCTACCTCGTCCGCTAGCGGCTCCTACAATGAGCAGTTCTTC

d_call: NA
clone_size: NA
v_call: TRBV10-3
j_call: TRBJ1-5
cdr3_aa: CAIRGAGNGGNQPQHF
cdr3_nt: TGTGCCATCAGAGGGGCAGGGAACGGCGGCAATCAGCCCCAGCATTTT

d_call: NA
clone_size: NA
v_call: TRBV27
j_call: TRBJ2-5
cdr3_aa: CASSLDSERETQYF
cdr3_nt: TGTGCCAGCAGTTTAGACAGTGAGCGAGAGACCCAGTACTTC

d_call: TRBD2
clone_size: NA
v_call: TRBV10-1
j_call: TRBJ2-2
cdr3_aa: CASSDPGTSGSGTGELFF
cdr3_nt: TGCGCCAGCAGTGACCCCGGGACTAGCGGGAGCGGCACCGGGGAGCTGTTTTTT

d_call: NA
clone_size: once
v_call: TRBV5-1
j_call: TRBJ2-7
cdr3_aa: CASTHGGGEQYF
cdr3_nt: TGCGCCAGTACCCACGGAGGAGGCGAGCAGTACTTC

d_call: TRBD1
clone_size: NA
v_call: TRBV9
j_call: TRBJ2-7
cdr3_aa: CASSVTGGEAAEQYF
cdr3_nt: TGTGCCAGCAGCGTTACAGGGGGCGAAGCTGCGGAGCAGTACTTC

d_call: NA
clone_size: NA
v_call: TRBV19
j_call: TRBJ1-1
cdr3_aa: CASIFPGLNTEAFF
cdr3_nt: TGTGCCAGTATATTTCCGGGTTTGAACACTGAAGCTTTCTTT

d_call: NA
clone_size: NA
v_call: TRBV7-7
j_call: TRBJ2-5
cdr3_aa: CASSFGGRTSQETQYF
cdr3_nt: TGTGCCAGCAGCTTTGGAGGGCGAACTTCTCAAGAGACCCAGTACTTC

d_call: NA
clone_size: few
v_call: TRBV6-4
j_call: TRBJ2-2
cdr3_aa: CASSPSLVETGELFF
cdr3_nt: TGTGCCAGCAGTCCTAGCCTAGTGGAGACCGGGGAGCTGTTTTTT

d_call: NA
clone_size: NA
v_call: TRBV19
j_call: TRBJ1-5
cdr3_aa: CASSIGPDSYQPQHF
cdr3_nt: TGTGCCAGTAGTATAGGCCCGGACAGTTATCAGCCCCAGCATTTT

d_call: TRBD1
clone_size: NA
v_call: TRBV6-5
j_call: TRBJ1-2
cdr3_aa: CASSYTTGGYGYTF
cdr3_nt: TGTGCCAGCAGTTACACCACAGGGGGTTATGGCTACACCTTC

d_call: NA
clone_size: NA
v_call: TRBV6-6
j_call: TRBJ2-1
cdr3_aa: CASSYVRTAYNEQFF
cdr3_nt: TGTGCCAGCAGTTACGTCCGAACGGCCTACAATGAGCAGTTCTTC

d_call: NA
clone_size: NA
v_call: TRBV10-3
j_call: TRBJ1-3
cdr3_aa: CAIRPGNGNTIYF
cdr3_nt: TGTGCCATCAGGCCAGGGAATGGAAACACCATATATTTT

d_call: NA
clone_size: few
v_call: TRBV5-6
j_call: TRBJ2-7
cdr3_aa: CASSLAREQYF
cdr3_nt: TGTGCCAGCAGCTTGGCCCGCGAGCAGTACTTC

d_call: NA
clone_size: NA
v_call: TRBV19
j_call: TRBJ1-5
cdr3_aa: CASSPSGSSNQPQHF
cdr3_nt: TGTGCCAGTAGTCCCTCCGGGAGTAGCAATCAGCCCCAGCATTTT

d_call: TRBD1
clone_size: NA
v_call: TRBV2
j_call: TRBJ2-1
cdr3_aa: CASSGGQPTPAYNEQFF
cdr3_nt: TGTGCCAGCAGTGGGGGACAGCCGACGCCCGCCTACAATGAGCAGTTCTTC

d_call: TRBD1
clone_size: NA
v_call: TRBV4-1
j_call: TRBJ2-7
cdr3_aa: CASSPSGTESYEQYF
cdr3_nt: TGCGCCAGCAGCCCATCCGGGACAGAGTCCTACGAGCAGTACTTC